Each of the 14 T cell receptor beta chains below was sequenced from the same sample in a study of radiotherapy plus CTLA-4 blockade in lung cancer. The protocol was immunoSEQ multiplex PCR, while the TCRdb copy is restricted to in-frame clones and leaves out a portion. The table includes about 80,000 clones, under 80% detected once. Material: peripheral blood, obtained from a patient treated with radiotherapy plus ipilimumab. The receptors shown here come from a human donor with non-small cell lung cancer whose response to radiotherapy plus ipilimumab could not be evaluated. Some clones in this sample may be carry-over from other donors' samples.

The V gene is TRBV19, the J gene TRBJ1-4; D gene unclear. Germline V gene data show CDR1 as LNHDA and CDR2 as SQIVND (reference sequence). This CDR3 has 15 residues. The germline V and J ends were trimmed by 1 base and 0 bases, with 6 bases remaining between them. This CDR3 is CASSIAGTTNEKLFF. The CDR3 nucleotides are TGTGCCAGTAGTATAGCGGGGACAACTAATGAAAAACTGTTTTTT.

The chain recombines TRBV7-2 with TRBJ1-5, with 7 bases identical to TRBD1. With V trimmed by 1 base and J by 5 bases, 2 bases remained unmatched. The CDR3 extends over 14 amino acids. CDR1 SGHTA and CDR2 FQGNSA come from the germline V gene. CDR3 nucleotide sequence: TGTGCCAGCAGCTTAGTCACAGGGGATCAGCCCCAGCATTTT. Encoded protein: CASSLVTGDQPQHF.

CDR3: CATSRDVTYGYTF. In nucleotides, the CDR3 is TGTGCCACCAGCAGAGATGTGACATATGGCTACACCTTC. V usage is TRBV15 and J usage is TRBJ1-2; D is unresolved. The germline CDR1 and CDR2 sequences are LNHNV and YYDKDF (reference sequence). CDR3 length: 13 amino acids. The V gene lost 0 bases and the J gene lost 5 bases, with 7 bases spanning the gap. Together with reference TRBV15 and TRBJ1-2, the CDR3 gives the full variable domain: DAMVIQNPRYQVTQFGKPVTLSCSQTLNHNVMYWYQQKSSQAPKLLFHYYDKDFNNEADTPDNFQSRRPNTSFCFLDIRSPGLGDTAMYLCATSRDVTYGYTFGSGTRLTVV.

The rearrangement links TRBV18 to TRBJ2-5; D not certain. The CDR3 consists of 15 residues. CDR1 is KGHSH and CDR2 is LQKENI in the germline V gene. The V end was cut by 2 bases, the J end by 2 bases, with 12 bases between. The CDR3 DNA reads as TGTGCCAGCTCACCAAGTCTTGAGATACAAGAGACCCAGTACTTC. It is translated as CASSPSLEIQETQYF.

CDR3 nucleotide sequence: TGTGCCAGCACAGCGGAGCAAGGTGAGCAGTACTTC. Translating gives CASTAEQGEQYF. This chain connects TRBV7-9 to TRBJ2-7, with a possible D match to TRBD2 (5 bases). Germline V gene data show CDR1 as SEHNR and CDR2 as FQNEAQ (reference sequence). Trimming removed 7 bases at V and 7 bases at J, with 14 bases between. The CDR3 runs to 12 residues.

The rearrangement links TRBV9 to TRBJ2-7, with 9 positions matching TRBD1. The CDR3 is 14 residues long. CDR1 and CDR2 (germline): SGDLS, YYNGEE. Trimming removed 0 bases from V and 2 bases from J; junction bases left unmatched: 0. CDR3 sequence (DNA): TGTGCCAGCAGCGTAGGACAGGGGGCCTACGAGCAGTACTTC. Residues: CASSVGQGAYEQYF.

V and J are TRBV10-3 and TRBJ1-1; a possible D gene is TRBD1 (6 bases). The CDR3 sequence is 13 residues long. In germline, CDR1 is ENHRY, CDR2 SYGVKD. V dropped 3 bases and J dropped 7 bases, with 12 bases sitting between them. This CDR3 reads CAISDSQGFEAFF. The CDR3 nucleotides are TGTGCCATCAGTGACTCCCAGGGGTTTGAAGCTTTCTTT.

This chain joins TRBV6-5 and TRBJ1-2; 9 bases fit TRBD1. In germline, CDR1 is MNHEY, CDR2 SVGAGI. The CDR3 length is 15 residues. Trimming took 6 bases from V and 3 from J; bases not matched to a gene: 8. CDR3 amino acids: CASRATGGMDYGYTF. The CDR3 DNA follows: TGTGCCAGCAGAGCTACAGGGGGCATGGACTATGGCTACACCTTC.

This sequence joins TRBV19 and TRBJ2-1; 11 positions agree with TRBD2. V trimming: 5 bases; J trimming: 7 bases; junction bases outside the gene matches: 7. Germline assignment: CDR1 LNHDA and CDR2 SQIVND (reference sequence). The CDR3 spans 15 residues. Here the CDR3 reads CASSARSGGANEQFF. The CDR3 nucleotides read TGTGCCAGTAGTGCCCGTAGCGGGGGGGCGAATGAGCAGTTCTTC.

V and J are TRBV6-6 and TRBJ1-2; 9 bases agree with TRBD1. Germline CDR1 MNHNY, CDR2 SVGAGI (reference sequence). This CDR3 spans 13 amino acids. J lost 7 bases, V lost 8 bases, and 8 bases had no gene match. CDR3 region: CASDLRTGVGYTF. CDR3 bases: TGTGCCAGCGACCTTAGGACAGGGGTTGGCTACACCTTC.

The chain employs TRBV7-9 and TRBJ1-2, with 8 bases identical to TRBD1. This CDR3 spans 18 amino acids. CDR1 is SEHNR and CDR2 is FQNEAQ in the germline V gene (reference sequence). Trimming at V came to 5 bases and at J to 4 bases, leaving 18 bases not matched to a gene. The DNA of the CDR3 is TGTGCCAGCAGCCCTGACGACAGGGGTAGGGTATCTGGCTATGGCTACACCTTC. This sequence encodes CASSPDDRGRVSGYGYTF. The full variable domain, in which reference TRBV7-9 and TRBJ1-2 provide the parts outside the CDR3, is DTGVSQNPRHKITKRGQNVTFRCDPISEHNRLYWYRQTLGQGPEFLTYFQNEAQLEKSRLLSDRFSAERPKGSFSTLEIQRTEQGDSAMYLCASSPDDRGRVSGYGYTFGSGTRLTVV.

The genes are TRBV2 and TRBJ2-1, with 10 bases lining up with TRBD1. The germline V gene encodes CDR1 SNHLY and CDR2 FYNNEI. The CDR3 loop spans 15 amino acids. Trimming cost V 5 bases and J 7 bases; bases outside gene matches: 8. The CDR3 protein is CASSSDRGTWNEQFF. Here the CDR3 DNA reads TGTGCCAGCAGTTCGGACAGGGGGACGTGGAATGAGCAGTTCTTC.

CDR3 sequence reads: CASSQVITGSKNIQYF. The CDR3 region has the DNA TGCGCCAGCAGCCAGGTTATCACAGGGTCCAAAAACATTCAGTACTTC. The chain recombines TRBV4-1 with TRBJ2-4; D perhaps matches TRBD1 (6 bases). The CDR3 runs to 16 residues. V lost 3 bases to trimming and J lost 2 bases, with 14 bases between them. Germline V CDR1 and CDR2: MGHRA, YSYEKL.

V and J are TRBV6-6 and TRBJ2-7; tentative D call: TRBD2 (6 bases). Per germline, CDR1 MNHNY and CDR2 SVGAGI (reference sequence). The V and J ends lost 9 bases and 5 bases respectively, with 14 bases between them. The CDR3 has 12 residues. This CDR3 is CASWTASDEQYF. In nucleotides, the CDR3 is TGTGCCAGTTGGACCGCTAGCGACGAGCAGTACTTC.